The present T cell receptor (beta chain) was sequenced within a study of beta chain features in type 1 diabetes. Between the trimmed V and J ends, which lost 2 bases and 4 bases, there was a span of 11 bases. Germline V gene sequence: CDR1 MNHEY, CDR2 SVGAGI. CDR3 length: 14 residues. Reverse transcription of all isolated RNA meant that expressed TCRB transcripts were sequenced. Profiling relied on immunoSEQ multiplex PCR, and the TCRdb table lists in-frame clones only, not all of them. The sample lists a few hundred thousand clones, less than 35% occurring once. This chain links TRBV6-5 with TRBJ2-5; D remains unclear. Sequences were obtained from central memory CD4+ T cells from blood. This sequence originates from a man aged 30 to 39 in good health. The CDR3 spells CASSYTRSTETQYF. CDR3 sequence (DNA): TGTGCCAGCAGTTACACGAGGAGTACAGAGACCCAGTACTTC.